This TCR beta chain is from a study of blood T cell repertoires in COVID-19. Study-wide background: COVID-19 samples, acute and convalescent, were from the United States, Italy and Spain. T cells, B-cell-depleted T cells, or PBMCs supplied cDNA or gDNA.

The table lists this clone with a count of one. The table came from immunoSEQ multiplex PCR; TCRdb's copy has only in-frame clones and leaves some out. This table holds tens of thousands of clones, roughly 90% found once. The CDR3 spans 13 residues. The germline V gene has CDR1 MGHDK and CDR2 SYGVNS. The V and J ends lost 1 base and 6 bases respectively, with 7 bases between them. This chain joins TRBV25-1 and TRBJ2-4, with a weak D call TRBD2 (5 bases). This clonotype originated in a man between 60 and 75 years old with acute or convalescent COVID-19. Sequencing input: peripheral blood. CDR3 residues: CASSEFGGNIQYF. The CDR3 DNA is TGTGCCAGCAGTGAATTTGGAGGAAACATTCAGTACTTC.